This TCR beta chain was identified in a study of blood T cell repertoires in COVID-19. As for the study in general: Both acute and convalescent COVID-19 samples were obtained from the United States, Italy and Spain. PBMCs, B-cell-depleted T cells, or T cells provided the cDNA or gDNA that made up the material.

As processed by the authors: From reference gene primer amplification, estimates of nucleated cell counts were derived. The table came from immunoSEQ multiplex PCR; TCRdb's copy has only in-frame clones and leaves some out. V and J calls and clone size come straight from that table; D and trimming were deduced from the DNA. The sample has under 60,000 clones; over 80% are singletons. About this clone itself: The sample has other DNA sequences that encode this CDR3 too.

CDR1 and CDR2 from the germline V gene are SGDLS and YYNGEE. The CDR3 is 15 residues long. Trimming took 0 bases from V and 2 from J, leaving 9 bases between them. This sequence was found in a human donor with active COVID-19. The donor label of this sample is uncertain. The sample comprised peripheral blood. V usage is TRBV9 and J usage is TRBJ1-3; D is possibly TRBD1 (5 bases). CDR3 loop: CASSVGSGTGNTIYF. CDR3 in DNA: TGTGCCAGCAGCGTAGGTTCAGGGACTGGAAACACCATATATTTT.